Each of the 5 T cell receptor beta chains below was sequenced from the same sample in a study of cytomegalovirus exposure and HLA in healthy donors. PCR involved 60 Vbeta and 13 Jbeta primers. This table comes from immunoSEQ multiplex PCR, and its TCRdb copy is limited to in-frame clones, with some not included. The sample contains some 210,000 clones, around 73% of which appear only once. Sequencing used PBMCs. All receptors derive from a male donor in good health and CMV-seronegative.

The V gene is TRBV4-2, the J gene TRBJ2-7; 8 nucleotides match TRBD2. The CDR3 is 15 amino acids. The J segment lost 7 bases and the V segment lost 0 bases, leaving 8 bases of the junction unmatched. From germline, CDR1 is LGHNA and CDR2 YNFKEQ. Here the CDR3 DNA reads TGTGCCAGCAGCCAAGAAGCGGGAGCGTCGAGAGAGCAGTACTTC. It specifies CASSQEAGASREQYF.

The DNA of the CDR3 is TGCGCCAGCAGCCAATTGGGGGGGGAGCGGGCAGAGACCCAGTACTTC. Its translation is CASSQLGGERAETQYF. The chain employs TRBV4-1 and TRBJ2-5; 7 nucleotides line up with TRBD2. Germline CDR1 reads MGHRA; CDR2 reads YSYEKL. This CDR3 spans 16 amino acids. Trimming removed 2 bases from V and 4 bases from J; junction bases left unmatched: 10.

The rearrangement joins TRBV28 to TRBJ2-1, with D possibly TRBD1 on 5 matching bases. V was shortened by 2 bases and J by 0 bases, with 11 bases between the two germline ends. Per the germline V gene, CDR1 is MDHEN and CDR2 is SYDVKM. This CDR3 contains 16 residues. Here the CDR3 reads CASSLMGRGSYNEQFF. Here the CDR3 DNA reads TGTGCCAGCAGTTTAATGGGTAGGGGCTCCTACAATGAGCAGTTCTTC.

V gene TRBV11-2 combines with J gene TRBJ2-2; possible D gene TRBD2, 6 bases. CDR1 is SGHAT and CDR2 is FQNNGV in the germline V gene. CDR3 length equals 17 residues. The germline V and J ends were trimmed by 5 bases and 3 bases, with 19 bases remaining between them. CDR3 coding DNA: TGTGCCAGCAGCGATATTGTGATAGCGGATTACACCGGGGAGCTGTTTTTT. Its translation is CASSDIVIADYTGELFF.

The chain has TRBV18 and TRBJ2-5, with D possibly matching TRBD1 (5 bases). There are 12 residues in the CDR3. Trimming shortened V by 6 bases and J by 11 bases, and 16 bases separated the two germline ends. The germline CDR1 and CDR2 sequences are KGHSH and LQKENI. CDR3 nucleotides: TGTGCCAGCTCGGACATGCTTGGGAAGCAGTACTTC. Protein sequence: CASSDMLGKQYF.